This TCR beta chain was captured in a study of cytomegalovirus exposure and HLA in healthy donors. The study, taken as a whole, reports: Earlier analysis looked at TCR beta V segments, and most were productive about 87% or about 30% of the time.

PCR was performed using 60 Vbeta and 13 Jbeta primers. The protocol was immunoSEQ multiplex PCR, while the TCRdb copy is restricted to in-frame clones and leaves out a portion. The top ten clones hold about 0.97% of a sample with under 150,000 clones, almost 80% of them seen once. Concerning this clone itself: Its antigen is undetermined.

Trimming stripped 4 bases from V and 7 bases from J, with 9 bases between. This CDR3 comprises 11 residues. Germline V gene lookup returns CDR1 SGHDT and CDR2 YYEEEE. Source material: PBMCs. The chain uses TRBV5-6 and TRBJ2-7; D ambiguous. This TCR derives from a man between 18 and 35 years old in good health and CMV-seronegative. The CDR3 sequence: CASSKHLEQYF. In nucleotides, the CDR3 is TGTGCCAGCAGCAAACACCTGGAGCAGTACTTC. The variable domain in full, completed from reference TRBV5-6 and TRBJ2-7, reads DAGVTQSPTHLIKTRGQQVTLRCSPKSGHDTVSWYQQALGQGPQFIFQYYEEEERQRGNFPDRFSGHQFPNYSSELNVNALLLGDSALYLCASSKHLEQYFGPGTRLTVT.